This T cell receptor (beta chain) was documented in a study of blood T cell repertoires in COVID-19. Overall study context: PBMCs, B-cell-depleted T cells, or T cells provided the cDNA or gDNA that made up the material.

Per the authors' pipeline: Reference gene primer amplification gave nucleated cell count estimates. The table came from immunoSEQ multiplex PCR; TCRdb's copy has only in-frame clones and leaves some out. That table gives V, J and clone size, and the DNA gave D and trimming. This table holds 350,000 to 450,000 clones, around 87% found once. The TCR comes from a human donor in a cohort sampled during active COVID-19. Input material: peripheral blood.

The CDR3 region is CASSEAPGTGANVLTF. Written as DNA, the CDR3 is TGTGCCAGCAGTGAAGCCCCAGGGACTGGGGCCAACGTCCTGACTTTC. The gene calls are TRBV2 and TRBJ2-6; D may be TRBD1 (5 bases). V was pared by 0 bases and J by 2 bases, with 8 bases between. The CDR3 totals 16 residues. Germline loops: CDR1 SNHLY, CDR2 FYNNEI.